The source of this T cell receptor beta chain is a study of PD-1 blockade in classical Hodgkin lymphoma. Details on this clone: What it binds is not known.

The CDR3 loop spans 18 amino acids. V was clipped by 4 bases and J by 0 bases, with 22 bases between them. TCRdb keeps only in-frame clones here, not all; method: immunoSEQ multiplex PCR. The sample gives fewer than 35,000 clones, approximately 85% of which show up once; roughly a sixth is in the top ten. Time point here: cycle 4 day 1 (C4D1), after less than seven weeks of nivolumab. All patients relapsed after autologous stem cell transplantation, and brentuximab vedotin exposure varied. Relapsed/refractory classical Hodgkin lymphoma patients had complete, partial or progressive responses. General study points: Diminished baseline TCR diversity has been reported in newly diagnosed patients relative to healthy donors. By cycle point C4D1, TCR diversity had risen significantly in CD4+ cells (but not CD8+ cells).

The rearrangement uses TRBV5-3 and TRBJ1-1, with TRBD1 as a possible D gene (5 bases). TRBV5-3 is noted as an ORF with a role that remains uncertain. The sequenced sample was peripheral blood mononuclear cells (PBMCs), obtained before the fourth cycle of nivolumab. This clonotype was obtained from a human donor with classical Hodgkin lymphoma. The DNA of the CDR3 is TGTGCCAGAAGCCCCCCTTGGCAGGGTACCTTTATGAACACTGAAGCTTTCTTT. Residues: CARSPPWQGTFMNTEAFF.